This is a list of T cell receptor beta chains from one sample in a study of T cell repertoires in cytomegalovirus infection. These TCRs are of unknown antigen specificity. TCRdb re-called the reads through MiXCR, storing one row per CDR3 protein. Among about 110,000 distinct CDR3 sequences, over 9.5% were seen once, and the ten largest hold approximately 33%. Sequencing was performed on PBMCs, sequenced either directly or after in vitro stimulation (not recorded which). The receptors shown here come from a human donor in good health (CMV status not recorded). Some clones in this sample may be carry-over from other donors' samples. CDR3s include the opening cysteine and the closing phenylalanine or tryptophan. Each record gives: CDR3 protein, clone size, V gene, J gene. Size is omitted from some rows. Given values are once, few, many or a class for expanded clones.

cdr3_aa: CSAYHPGQGPGELFF
clone_size: many
v_call: TRBV20-1
j_call: TRBJ2-2

cdr3_aa: CASSNPGTRSADTQYF
clone_size: many
v_call: TRBV2
j_call: TRBJ2-3

cdr3_aa: CASSLYAGSDEQYF
clone_size: .
v_call: TRBV7-7
j_call: TRBJ2-7

cdr3_aa: CASSYPGAPDTQYF
clone_size: many
v_call: TRBV12-3/TRBV12-4
j_call: TRBJ2-3

cdr3_aa: CASSETGVPFSGNTIYF
clone_size: many
v_call: TRBV5-4
j_call: TRBJ1-3

cdr3_aa: CASSYGLTDTQYF
clone_size: many
v_call: TRBV7-2
j_call: TRBJ2-3

cdr3_aa: CASNYVTESYQPQHF
clone_size: many
v_call: TRBV28
j_call: TRBJ1-5

cdr3_aa: CASSLFGSGEKYQETQYF
clone_size: many
v_call: TRBV7-9
j_call: TRBJ2-5

cdr3_aa: CSAIDRGGETQYF
clone_size: .
v_call: TRBV20-1
j_call: TRBJ2-5

cdr3_aa: CASSRQADQPQHF
clone_size: many
v_call: TRBV12-3/TRBV12-4
j_call: TRBJ1-5

cdr3_aa: CASSRSPRGETQYF
clone_size: many
v_call: TRBV7-2
j_call: TRBJ2-5

cdr3_aa: CATSRSTGGTYNEQFF
clone_size: many
v_call: TRBV15
j_call: TRBJ2-1

cdr3_aa: CASSPLSSYNEQFF
clone_size: few
v_call: TRBV18
j_call: TRBJ2-1

cdr3_aa: CASSQGLAGLSYEQYF
clone_size: .
v_call: TRBV12-3/TRBV12-4
j_call: TRBJ2-7

cdr3_aa: CASRKDPSDSPLHF
clone_size: .
v_call: TRBV5-1
j_call: TRBJ1-6

cdr3_aa: CASSRPGTAYGYTF
clone_size: many
v_call: TRBV28
j_call: TRBJ1-2

cdr3_aa: CASSLGGPRETQYF
clone_size: few
v_call: TRBV5-4
j_call: TRBJ2-5

cdr3_aa: CASTLRTAEAFF
clone_size: few
v_call: TRBV28
j_call: TRBJ1-1

cdr3_aa: CATSRDHAGTEAFF
clone_size: .
v_call: TRBV15
j_call: TRBJ1-1

cdr3_aa: CASATSGANVLTF
clone_size: .
v_call: TRBV7-2
j_call: TRBJ2-6

cdr3_aa: CASSLEQGGSGTYNEQFF
clone_size: few
v_call: TRBV11-3
j_call: TRBJ2-1

cdr3_aa: CASSLRAQGANEQYF
clone_size: .
v_call: TRBV7-6
j_call: TRBJ2-7

cdr3_aa: CASSQPAGESEQYF
clone_size: many
v_call: TRBV6-2/TRBV6-3
j_call: TRBJ2-7

cdr3_aa: CASSGRTADNQPQHF
clone_size: many
v_call: TRBV7-2
j_call: TRBJ1-5

cdr3_aa: CASIASGRTSTDTQYF
clone_size: few
v_call: TRBV2
j_call: TRBJ2-3

cdr3_aa: CASSEHPRVDNQPQHF
clone_size: many
v_call: TRBV11-1
j_call: TRBJ1-5

cdr3_aa: CASSIEGNEQFF
clone_size: few
v_call: TRBV19
j_call: TRBJ2-1

cdr3_aa: CASSLEGSPLSTDTQYF
clone_size: .
v_call: TRBV7-9
j_call: TRBJ2-3

cdr3_aa: CASSLASIVGEETQYF
clone_size: many
v_call: TRBV7-2
j_call: TRBJ2-5

cdr3_aa: CAWRHPASGRYNEQFF
clone_size: many
v_call: TRBV30
j_call: TRBJ2-1

cdr3_aa: CASGDSQTSTDTQYF
clone_size: many
v_call: TRBV2
j_call: TRBJ2-3

cdr3_aa: CASSISYNEQFF
clone_size: .
v_call: TRBV19
j_call: TRBJ2-1

cdr3_aa: CASSLMPREASPLHF
clone_size: many
v_call: TRBV7-2
j_call: TRBJ1-6

cdr3_aa: CASTLSFGGADLTGELFF
clone_size: many
v_call: TRBV7-2
j_call: TRBJ2-2

cdr3_aa: CASSLGEVETQYF
clone_size: few
v_call: TRBV7-8
j_call: TRBJ2-5

cdr3_aa: CATSRSRGLAGVTSTDTQYF
clone_size: .
v_call: TRBV15
j_call: TRBJ2-3

cdr3_aa: CASSQGTGDLYGYTF
clone_size: .
v_call: TRBV4-2
j_call: TRBJ1-2

cdr3_aa: CASSPPGRKATEAFF
clone_size: few
v_call: TRBV18
j_call: TRBJ1-1

cdr3_aa: CASRATVGVYGYTF
clone_size: once
v_call: TRBV19
j_call: TRBJ1-2

cdr3_aa: CSASTQGSGELFF
clone_size: many
v_call: TRBV29-1
j_call: TRBJ2-2

cdr3_aa: CASSGYDRRTDTQYF
clone_size: many
v_call: TRBV6-1
j_call: TRBJ2-3

cdr3_aa: CASSLAGRHQRTDTQYF
clone_size: many
v_call: TRBV7-2
j_call: TRBJ2-3

cdr3_aa: CASSDRGQGDFNEQFF
clone_size: .
v_call: TRBV6-4
j_call: TRBJ2-1

cdr3_aa: CASSPGAADKTYNEQFF
clone_size: few
v_call: TRBV7-6
j_call: TRBJ2-1

cdr3_aa: CASSYLEGLSGANVLTF
clone_size: many
v_call: TRBV6-5
j_call: TRBJ2-6

cdr3_aa: CASSLTLANTGELFF
clone_size: few
v_call: TRBV7-2
j_call: TRBJ2-2

cdr3_aa: CASSRGAIPGSKLFF
clone_size: .
v_call: TRBV7-4
j_call: TRBJ1-4

cdr3_aa: CSVEAHGTADNEQFF
clone_size: .
v_call: TRBV29-1
j_call: TRBJ2-1

cdr3_aa: CSASLPSTDTQYF
clone_size: few
v_call: TRBV20-1
j_call: TRBJ2-3